This TCR beta chain is from a study of siplizumab effects on memory and regulatory T cells. The table came from immunoSEQ multiplex PCR; TCRdb's copy has only in-frame clones and leaves some out. This sample has several thousand clones, with over 60% found just once. In its sample, this clone ranks as medium-sized (0.01 to 0.1%). Trimming removed 3 bases from V and 0 bases from J; junction bases left unmatched: 9. CDR3 length: 18 amino acids. In germline, CDR1 is SGDLS, CDR2 YYNGEE. J is TRBJ2-1 and V is TRBV9, with TRBD2 matching over 10 bases. Material for sequencing was effector memory CD8+ T cells sorted from blood. Subset specified: unstimulated CD8+ effector memory T cells. The clonotype was recovered from a human donor in good health. The CDR3 here is CASSGTGTSDSSYNEQFF. CDR3 coding DNA: TGTGCCAGCAGCGGGACCGGGACTAGCGATAGCTCCTACAATGAGCAGTTCTTC. Drawing the rest from reference TRBV9 and TRBJ2-1, the complete variable domain is DSGVTQTPKHLITATGQRVTLRCSPRSGDLSVYWYQQSLDQGLQFLIQYYNGEERAKGNILERFSAQQFPDLHSELNLSSLELGDSALYFCASSGTGTSDSSYNEQFFGPGTRLTVL.